One sample yielded the 4 T cell receptor beta chains listed below, sequenced in a study of T-cell memory formation after mild COVID-19. Using its own MiXCR run on the 5' RACE reads, TCRdb lists one record per CDR3 protein. The sample carries under 200,000 distinct CDR3 sequences, roughly 28% recorded once. Specimen: PBMCs or a T cell subset sorted from them (not recorded which). These TCRs come from an adult woman who had mild COVID-19 (a few samples of this study predate the infection). Cell type and time point are not known.

This clonotype was counted only a few times. The DNA for the CDR3 is TGTGCCAGCACCCGGGACCATAACGGCAATCAGCCCCAGCATTTT. Amino acid sequence: CASTRDHNGNQPQHF. The J gene is TRBJ1-5, the V gene TRBV9, with D perhaps TRBD1 (5 bases). The CDR3 has 15 residues. Germline-derived CDR1 and CDR2 are SGDLS and YYNGEE. Deletions cut 6 bases from V and 2 bases from J, with 15 bases between.

The chain joins TRBV5-1 to TRBJ1-2; the D gene is possibly TRBD1 (5 bases). The CDR3 loop spans 15 amino acids. The ends were cut back, 4 bases at V and 4 bases at J, with 17 bases in the middle. The germline gives CDR1 SGHRS, CDR2 YFSETQ. For the CDR3, the DNA is TGCGCCAGCAGCCCGGACAACCCGGGGGGCTATGGCTACACCTTC. Amino acid sequence: CASSPDNPGGYGYTF.

This chain joins TRBV5-1 and TRBJ2-1; 7 bases are a match to TRBD1. The CDR3 has 15 residues. Per germline, CDR1 SGHRS and CDR2 YFSETQ. V lost 0 bases to trimming and J lost 10 bases; unmatched junction nucleotides: 10. CDR3: CASSLEGALEGEQFF. The CDR3 DNA reads TGCGCCAGCAGCTTGGAGGGGGCCCTAGAAGGGGAGCAGTTCTTC.

V is TRBV12-3 or TRBV12-4 and J is TRBJ1-1, with 7 bases lining up with TRBD1. The CDR3 is 14 residues long. J gave up 0 bases and V 6 bases, and 4 bases lay outside the gene matches. The CDR3 reads CASSHRGLNTEAFF. The CDR3 DNA follows: TGTGCCAGCAGCCACAGGGGCCTGAACACTGAAGCTTTCTTT.